This TCR beta chain stems from a study of T cells in Graves' hyperthyroidism and ophthalmopathy. There are many counts of this clonotype. Its antigen is as yet unknown. General study findings and limits: Ophthalmopathy cases were set apart from stable hyperthyroidism by a 13 V-J model.

RNA transcripts served as the template for amplifying TCR beta CDR3 regions. HTBI primers were employed in a first-round RT-PCR of the TCR CDR3. TCRdb re-called the multiplex PCR reads through MiXCR, storing one row per CDR3 protein. Of hundreds of thousands of distinct CDR3 sequences in the sample, approximately 15% were seen once. Per the germline V gene, CDR1 is SGHAT and CDR2 is FQNNGV. The CDR3 consists of 15 residues. Trimming removed 4 bases at V and 0 bases at J, with 10 bases between. Graves' hyperthyroidism is called stable when ophthalmopathy does not progress within 18 months. Specimen: blood. The genes are TRBV11-2 and TRBJ2-1; D not certain. The clonotype was recovered from a woman aged 18-29 years with Graves' hyperthyroidism. DNA of the CDR3: TGTGCCAGCAGCTATTCCTTGGGCTCCTACAATGAGCAGTTCTTC. Encoded protein: CASSYSLGSYNEQFF. Full variable domain (remainder filled in from reference TRBV11-2 and TRBJ2-1): EAGVAQSPRYKIIEKRQSVAFWCNPISGHATLYWYQQILGQGPKLLIQFQNNGVVDDSQLPKDRFSAERLKGVDSTLKIQPAKLEDSAVYLCASSYSLGSYNEQFFGPGTRLTVL.